A single sample is the source of the 11 T cell receptor beta chains below, sequenced in a study of blood T cell repertoires in COVID-19. The assay was immunoSEQ multiplex PCR, and TCRdb's table has in-frame clones only and misses some. In the table there are some 430,000 clones, about 90% of which are singletons. Sequencing used PBMCs or T cells enriched from blood (not recorded which). The receptors here all came from a man younger than 30 who had recovered from COVID-19.

For the CDR3, the DNA is TGTGCCAGCAGCTTACAACAGGGTGGAGGAAACACCATATATTTT. The encoded protein is CASSLQQGGGNTIYF. The rearrangement uses TRBV11-2 and TRBJ1-3; D is perhaps TRBD1 (6 bases). V was shortened by 2 bases and J by 4 bases, with 12 bases between the two germline ends. CDR1 and CDR2 from the germline V gene are SGHAT and FQNNGV. The CDR3 is 15 amino acids.

V and J are TRBV6-5 and TRBJ1-5; possibly TRBD1 for D (6 bases). V gave up 6 bases and J gave up 7 bases, with 19 bases separating them. CDR1 MNHEY and CDR2 SVGAGI come from the germline V gene. The CDR3 is made up of 15 amino acids. CDR3 coding DNA: TGTGCCAGCAGCCTTGCCAAACAGGGTAACCAGCCCCAGCATTTT. Translated, it gives CASSLAKQGNQPQHF.

In DNA form, the CDR3 reads TGTGCCAGCAGTCGAGAGGGCCCCACTGAAGCTTTCTTT. As protein: CASSREGPTEAFF. The chain employs TRBV7-9 and TRBJ1-1; D gene ambiguous. Germline V gene lookup returns CDR1 SEHNR and CDR2 FQNEAQ (reference sequence). V gave up 6 bases and J gave up 4 bases, with 12 bases separating them. The CDR3 contains 13 residues.

The chain is built from TRBV27 and TRBJ1-3; perhaps TRBD1 as D (5 bases). CDR3 length: 15 amino acids. V was pared by 5 bases and J by 11 bases, with 22 bases between. CDR1 is MNHEY, CDR2 SMNVEV, per germline (reference sequence). CDR3 sequence (DNA): TGTGCCAGCAGTCCCGACGGCAGGGTAAACGCCCCCATATATTTT. Translated, it gives CASSPDGRVNAPIYF.

This clone was recorded once. This chain connects TRBV7-9 to TRBJ1-1, with D perhaps TRBD1 (5 bases). CDR1 SEHNR and CDR2 FQNEAQ come from the germline V gene (reference sequence). The V end lost 8 bases, the J end lost 1 base, and 11 bases lay between the germline ends. There are 13 residues in the CDR3. DNA of the CDR3: TGTGCCAGCGGAGGGACGTCGAACACTGAAGCTTTCTTT. Protein: CASGGTSNTEAFF.

V is TRBV19 and J is TRBJ1-1, with 7 bases aligning to TRBD1. V dropped 6 bases and J dropped 6; count of bases not matched to a gene: 7. CDR1 and CDR2 (germline): LNHDA, SQIVND (reference sequence). The CDR3 has 13 amino acids. The CDR3 bases are TGTGCCAGTAGGAACAGGGGAGAGTCTGAAGCTTTCTTT. Amino acids: CASRNRGESEAFF.

This chain uses TRBV2 with TRBJ1-4, with D maybe TRBD1 (5 bases). The CDR3 has 14 amino acids. Germline CDR1 SNHLY, CDR2 FYNNEI. V lost 3 bases to trimming and J lost 8 bases, with 13 bases between them. As DNA, the CDR3 is TGTGCCAGCAGTGAGACAGTTTTCCGGGAAAAACTGTTTTTT. Translation: CASSETVFREKLFF.

V usage is TRBV2 and J usage is TRBJ1-2; 8 positions match TRBD1. Per germline, CDR1 SNHLY and CDR2 FYNNEI. CDR3 length: 14 amino acids. With V trimmed by 7 bases and J by 4 bases, 8 bases remained unmatched. The CDR3 DNA sequence: TGTGCCAGCACGTCAGGGGGCTCAAGCTATGGCTACACCTTC. Translation gives CASTSGGSSYGYTF.

V usage is TRBV7-9 and J usage is TRBJ2-3; 10 bases fit TRBD2. Germline CDR1 is SEHNR and CDR2 is FQNEAQ (reference sequence). The junction had 5 bases not matched to a gene; V was cut back by 5 bases and J by 6 bases. There are 14 residues in the CDR3. The CDR3 region is CASSPRTSGDTQYF. In DNA form, the CDR3 reads TGTGCCAGCAGCCCCCGGACTAGCGGCGATACGCAGTATTTT.

V and J are TRBV13 and TRBJ2-5, with 9 bases lining up with TRBD1. Germline trimming cut 5 bases from V and 4 bases from J; bases unmatched to any gene: 8. CDR3 size: 15 residues. Germline V gene lookup returns CDR1 PRHDT and CDR2 FYEKMQ (reference sequence). In DNA form, the CDR3 reads TGTGCCAGCAGCACTACAGGGGGCGGTGTAGAGACCCAGTACTTC. Translating it yields CASSTTGGGVETQYF.

V usage is TRBV29-1 and J usage is TRBJ1-3; 7 nucleotides agree with TRBD1. The CDR3 runs to 12 residues. Germline V gene data show CDR1 as SQVTM and CDR2 as ANQGSEA. V lost 6 bases and J lost 4; bases outside the gene matches: 3. As DNA, the CDR3 is TGCAGCGTCGGGACAGTAGGAAACACCATATATTTT. Translation gives CSVGTVGNTIYF.